These T cell receptor beta chains were read from a single sample in a study of shared clonotypes between healthy human individuals. The repertoire was sequenced with immunoSEQ multiplex PCR; TCRdb's copy has only in-frame clones and lacks some. The sample lists about 960,000 clones; 76% were seen once. The sample was memory CD4+ T cells sorted from blood. These receptors were taken from a young man in good health. Each CDR3 is given with its conserved first and last residue. The order of the fields is V gene, D gene, J gene, CDR3 protein. The D gene is left open where the match is weak.

v_call: TRBV7-8
d_call: TRBD1
j_call: TRBJ1-6
cdr3_aa: CASSLMDRASSYNSPLHF

v_call: TRBV2
d_call: -
j_call: TRBJ2-2
cdr3_aa: CASSRRDPLNTGELFF

v_call: TRBV27
d_call: -
j_call: TRBJ1-2
cdr3_aa: CASSLSPRAELYGYTF

v_call: TRBV14
d_call: -
j_call: TRBJ1-1
cdr3_aa: CASSQDRTKAFF

v_call: TRBV5-4
d_call: -
j_call: TRBJ1-6
cdr3_aa: CASSFDSYNSPLHF

v_call: TRBV7-2
d_call: -
j_call: TRBJ1-3
cdr3_aa: CASSLVGVGGNTIYF

v_call: TRBV6-1
d_call: -
j_call: TRBJ1-1
cdr3_aa: CACSGGGTEAFF

v_call: TRBV7-2
d_call: -
j_call: TRBJ1-4
cdr3_aa: CASSLNGRSNEKLFF

v_call: TRBV7-2
d_call: TRBD1
j_call: TRBJ1-2
cdr3_aa: CASSLGQGGNYGYTF

v_call: TRBV6-1
d_call: -
j_call: TRBJ1-5
cdr3_aa: CASSVGVNNQPQHF

v_call: TRBV14
d_call: TRBD2
j_call: TRBJ2-1
cdr3_aa: CASRPSSGLKQFF

v_call: TRBV11-3
d_call: TRBD1
j_call: TRBJ1-4
cdr3_aa: CASSYKLNIPGQGNEKLFF

v_call: TRBV4-1
d_call: -
j_call: TRBJ1-3
cdr3_aa: CASSQDRLLMGRTIYF

v_call: TRBV19
d_call: TRBD2
j_call: TRBJ2-7
cdr3_aa: CASSILAGGNYEQYF

v_call: TRBV5-1
d_call: -
j_call: TRBJ2-1
cdr3_aa: CASSLERNGNEQFF

v_call: TRBV5-6
d_call: -
j_call: TRBJ1-1
cdr3_aa: CASSFLQVNTEAFF

v_call: TRBV6-4
d_call: -
j_call: TRBJ2-3
cdr3_aa: CASTLTDTQYF

v_call: TRBV7-9
d_call: TRBD2
j_call: TRBJ2-5
cdr3_aa: CASSLRLTSEETQYF

v_call: TRBV19
d_call: -
j_call: TRBJ2-2
cdr3_aa: CASHPRGTGELFF

v_call: TRBV30
d_call: -
j_call: TRBJ1-5
cdr3_aa: CAWSDRAIRSQPQHF

v_call: TRBV19
d_call: -
j_call: TRBJ1-2
cdr3_aa: CASSSKTGGRFTNYGYTF

v_call: TRBV11-3
d_call: -
j_call: TRBJ2-1
cdr3_aa: CASSRSGEQFF

v_call: TRBV27
d_call: TRBD2
j_call: TRBJ2-3
cdr3_aa: CASRPRGGRTDTQYF

v_call: TRBV7-2
d_call: TRBD1
j_call: TRBJ1-4
cdr3_aa: CASSRDSSNEKLFF

v_call: TRBV28
d_call: -
j_call: TRBJ2-6
cdr3_aa: CASSQQGSGANVLTF

v_call: TRBV7-8
d_call: -
j_call: TRBJ2-1
cdr3_aa: CASSSRTRPENEQFF

v_call: TRBV5-4
d_call: -
j_call: TRBJ1-6
cdr3_aa: CASKVGGSYNSPLHF

v_call: TRBV5-1
d_call: -
j_call: TRBJ1-1
cdr3_aa: CASSSGDRDTEAFF

v_call: TRBV5-6
d_call: -
j_call: TRBJ2-7
cdr3_aa: CASSQDTNYRLTPYEQYF

v_call: TRBV15
d_call: TRBD1
j_call: TRBJ1-4
cdr3_aa: CATSREDRLRSEKLFF

v_call: TRBV6-6
d_call: -
j_call: TRBJ2-5
cdr3_aa: CASSYSRPGNIETQYF

v_call: TRBV30
d_call: -
j_call: TRBJ2-3
cdr3_aa: CAWSKPRGIRSTDTQYF

v_call: TRBV28
d_call: -
j_call: TRBJ2-1
cdr3_aa: CASSYGSNYNEQFF

v_call: TRBV6-1
d_call: -
j_call: TRBJ2-1
cdr3_aa: CASSERSGNEQFF

v_call: TRBV2
d_call: TRBD1
j_call: TRBJ1-1
cdr3_aa: CASRGQGGYTEAFF

v_call: TRBV5-6
d_call: -
j_call: TRBJ2-7
cdr3_aa: CASSLGTLSYEQYF

v_call: TRBV28
d_call: TRBD1
j_call: TRBJ1-2
cdr3_aa: CASSLKDRSAGGYTF

v_call: TRBV5-5
d_call: -
j_call: TRBJ1-4
cdr3_aa: CASSLATTNEKLFF

v_call: TRBV6-6
d_call: -
j_call: TRBJ1-3
cdr3_aa: CASSYSSVSDTIYF

v_call: TRBV6-1
d_call: -
j_call: TRBJ1-2
cdr3_aa: CASNYFGGEGYGYTF

v_call: TRBV30
d_call: -
j_call: TRBJ2-3
cdr3_aa: CAWVRGSGHTDTQYF

v_call: TRBV5-1
d_call: TRBD2
j_call: TRBJ2-1
cdr3_aa: CASSPTSGGYNEQFF

v_call: TRBV10-2
d_call: -
j_call: TRBJ1-4
cdr3_aa: CASSGGRPTNEKLFF

v_call: TRBV14
d_call: -
j_call: TRBJ2-7
cdr3_aa: CASSQALRSYEQYF

v_call: TRBV7-9
d_call: -
j_call: TRBJ2-2
cdr3_aa: CASSFIVAGELFF

v_call: TRBV6-5
d_call: TRBD1
j_call: TRBJ2-6
cdr3_aa: CASGQGSSGANVLTF

v_call: TRBV30
d_call: -
j_call: TRBJ2-7
cdr3_aa: CAWSPGPYEQYF

v_call: TRBV5-8
d_call: -
j_call: TRBJ2-5
cdr3_aa: CASSLGAGGYQETQYF

v_call: TRBV6-5
d_call: -
j_call: TRBJ1-1
cdr3_aa: CASRTHMNTEAFF

v_call: TRBV28
d_call: -
j_call: TRBJ1-2
cdr3_aa: CASSSSPGGYTF

v_call: TRBV5-8
d_call: -
j_call: TRBJ1-1
cdr3_aa: CASSHQENTEAFF

v_call: TRBV4-2
d_call: TRBD2
j_call: TRBJ2-5
cdr3_aa: CASSVSLAVSGEDYF

v_call: TRBV29-1
d_call: -
j_call: TRBJ2-5
cdr3_aa: CSVEIPRQHQETQYF